The clone carrying this TCR beta chain was recorded many times. The entry originates in a study of identical twins. Template switching added a universal primer site, and cDNA bore unique molecular identifiers. TCRdb independently ran MiXCR on the 5' RACE reads; one entry per CDR3 protein. The sample has 420,000 or so distinct CDR3 sequences, less than 20% seen once. J lost 4 bases, V lost 0 bases, and 9 bases had no gene match. This CDR3 has 16 residues. Germline values: CDR1 LNHNV, CDR2 YYDKDF (reference sequence). Every donor was a healthy Caucasian. Sample: naive T cells sorted from blood. This sequence joins TRBV15 and TRBJ2-7; TRBD2 agrees at 7 bases. This clonotype originated in a man aged 45 to 65 in good health. The CDR3 DNA is TGTGCCACCAGCAGAGATCCGGCAGGGACTACATACGAGCAGTACTTC. Translation: CATSRDPAGTTYEQYF.